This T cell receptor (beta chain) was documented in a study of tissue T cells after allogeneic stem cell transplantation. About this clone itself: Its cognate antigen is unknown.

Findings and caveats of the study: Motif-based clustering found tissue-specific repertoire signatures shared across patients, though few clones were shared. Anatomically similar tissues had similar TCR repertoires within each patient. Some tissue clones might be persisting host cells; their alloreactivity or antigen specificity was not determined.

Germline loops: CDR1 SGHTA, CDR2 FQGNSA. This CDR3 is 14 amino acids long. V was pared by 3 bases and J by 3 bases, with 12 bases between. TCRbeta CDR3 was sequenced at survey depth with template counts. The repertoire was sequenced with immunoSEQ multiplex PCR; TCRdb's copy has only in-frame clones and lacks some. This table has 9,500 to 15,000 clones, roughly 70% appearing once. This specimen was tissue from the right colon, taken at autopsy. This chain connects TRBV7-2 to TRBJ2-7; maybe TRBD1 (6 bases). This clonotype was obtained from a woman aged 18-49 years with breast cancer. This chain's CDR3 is CASSFSRTVYEQYF. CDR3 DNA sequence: TGTGCCAGCAGCTTCAGTCGGACAGTCTACGAGCAGTACTTC.